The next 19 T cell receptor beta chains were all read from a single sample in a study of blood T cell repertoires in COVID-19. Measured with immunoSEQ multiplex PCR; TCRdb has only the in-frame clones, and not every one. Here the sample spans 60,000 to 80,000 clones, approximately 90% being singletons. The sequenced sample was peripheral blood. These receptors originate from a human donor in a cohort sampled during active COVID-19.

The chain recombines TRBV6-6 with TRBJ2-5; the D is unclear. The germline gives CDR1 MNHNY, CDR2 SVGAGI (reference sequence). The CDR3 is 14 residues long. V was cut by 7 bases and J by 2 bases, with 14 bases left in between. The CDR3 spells CASTVVSRQETQYF. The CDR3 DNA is TGTGCCAGCACCGTAGTCTCAAGACAAGAGACCCAGTACTTC.

The CDR3 DNA reads as TGTGCCAGCAGCCAAGGGTTTTCGGAGGTACGAGCAACTAATGAAAAACTGTTTTTT. Translating it yields CASSQGFSEVRATNEKLFF. The chain joins TRBV3-1 (or the pseudogene TRBV3-2) to TRBJ1-4; no reliable D call. The CDR3 is made up of 19 amino acids. Trimming removed 1 base from V and 0 bases from J, with 18 bases in between. Germline values: CDR1 LGHDT, CDR2 YNNKEL (reference sequence).

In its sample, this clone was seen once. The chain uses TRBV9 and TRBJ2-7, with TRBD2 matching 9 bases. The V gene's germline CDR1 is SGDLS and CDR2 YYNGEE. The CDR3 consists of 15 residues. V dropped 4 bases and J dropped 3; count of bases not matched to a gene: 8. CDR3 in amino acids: CASSTSGGSYYEQYF. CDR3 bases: TGTGCCAGCAGCACCAGCGGGGGGTCTTACTACGAGCAGTACTTC.

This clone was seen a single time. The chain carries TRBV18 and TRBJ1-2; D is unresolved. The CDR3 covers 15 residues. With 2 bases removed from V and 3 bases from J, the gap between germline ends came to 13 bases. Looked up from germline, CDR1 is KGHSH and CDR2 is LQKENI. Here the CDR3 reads CASSPSPRVDYGYTF. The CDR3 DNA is TGTGCCAGCTCACCATCCCCGCGCGTGGACTATGGCTACACCTTC.

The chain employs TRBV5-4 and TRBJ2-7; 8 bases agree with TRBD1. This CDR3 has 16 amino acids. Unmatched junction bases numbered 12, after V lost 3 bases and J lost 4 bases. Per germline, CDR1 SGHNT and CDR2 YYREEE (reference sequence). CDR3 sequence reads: CASSSPETGDGYEQYF. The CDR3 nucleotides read TGTGCCAGCAGCTCCCCGGAGACAGGGGACGGATACGAGCAGTACTTC.

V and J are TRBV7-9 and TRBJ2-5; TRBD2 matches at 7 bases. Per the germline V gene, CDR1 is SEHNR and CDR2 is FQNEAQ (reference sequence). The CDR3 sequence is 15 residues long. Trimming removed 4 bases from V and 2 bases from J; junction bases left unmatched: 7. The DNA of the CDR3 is TGTGCCAGCAGCTCGATGGGGGGACTACAAGAGACCCAGTACTTC. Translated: CASSSMGGLQETQYF. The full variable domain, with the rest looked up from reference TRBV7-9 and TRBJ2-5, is DTGVSQNPRHKITKRGQNVTFRCDPISEHNRLYWYRQTLGQGPEFLTYFQNEAQLEKSRLLSDRFSAERPKGSFSTLEIQRTEQGDSAMYLCASSSMGGLQETQYFGPGTRLLVL.

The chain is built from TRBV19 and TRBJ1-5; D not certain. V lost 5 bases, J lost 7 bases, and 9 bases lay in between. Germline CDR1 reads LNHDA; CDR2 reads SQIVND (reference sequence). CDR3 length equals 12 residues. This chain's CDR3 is CASSALAQPQHF. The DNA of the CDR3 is TGTGCCAGTAGTGCTCTGGCCCAGCCCCAGCATTTT.

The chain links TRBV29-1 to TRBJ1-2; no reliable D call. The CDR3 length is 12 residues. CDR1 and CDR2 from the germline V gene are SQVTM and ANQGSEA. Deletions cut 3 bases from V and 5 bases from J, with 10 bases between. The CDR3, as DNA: TGCAGCGTTGACCTAGGTCTATATGGCTACACCTTC. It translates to CSVDLGLYGYTF.

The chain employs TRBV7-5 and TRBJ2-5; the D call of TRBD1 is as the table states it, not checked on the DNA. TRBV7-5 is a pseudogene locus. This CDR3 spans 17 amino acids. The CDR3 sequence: CARSLAESTEPQETQYF. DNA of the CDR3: TGTGCCAGAAGCTTAGCGGAGTCGACAGAACCCCAAGAGACCCAGTACTTC.

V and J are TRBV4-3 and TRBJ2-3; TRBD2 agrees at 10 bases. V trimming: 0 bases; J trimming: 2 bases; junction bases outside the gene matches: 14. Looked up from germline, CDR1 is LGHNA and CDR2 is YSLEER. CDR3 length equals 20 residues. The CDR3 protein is CASSQDYLAGAIRATDTQYF. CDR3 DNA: TGCGCCAGCAGCCAAGATTACCTAGCGGGGGCCATTCGGGCCACAGATACGCAGTATTTT.

The CDR3 protein is CAISETGLAGVTYEQYF. In DNA form, the CDR3 reads TGTGCCATCAGTGAGACGGGACTAGCGGGGGTTACCTACGAGCAGTACTTC. The J gene is TRBJ2-7, the V gene TRBV10-3; 14 bases align to TRBD2. Germline V gene data show CDR1 as ENHRY and CDR2 as SYGVKD. The trim removed 2 bases at V and 2 bases at J, leaving 5 bases unmatched. The CDR3 is 17 residues long.

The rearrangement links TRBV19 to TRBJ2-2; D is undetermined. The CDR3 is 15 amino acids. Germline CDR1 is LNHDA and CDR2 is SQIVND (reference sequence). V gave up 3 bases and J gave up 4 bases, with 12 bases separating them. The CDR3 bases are TGTGCCAGTAGTATTCTGTACTCGGGCACCGGGGAGCTGTTTTTT. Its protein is CASSILYSGTGELFF.

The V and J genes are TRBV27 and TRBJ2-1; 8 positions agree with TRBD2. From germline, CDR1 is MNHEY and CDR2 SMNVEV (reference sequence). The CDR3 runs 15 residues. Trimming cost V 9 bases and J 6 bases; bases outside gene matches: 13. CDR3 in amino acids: CASTTGTSGSNEQFF. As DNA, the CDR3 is TGTGCCAGTACTACCGGTACTAGCGGTTCCAATGAGCAGTTCTTC.

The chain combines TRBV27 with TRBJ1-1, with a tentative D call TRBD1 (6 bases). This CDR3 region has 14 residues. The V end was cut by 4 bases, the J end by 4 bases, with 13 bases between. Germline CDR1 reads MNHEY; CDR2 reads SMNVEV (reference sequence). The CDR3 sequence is CASSSGQITTEAFF. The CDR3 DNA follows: TGTGCCAGCAGTTCCGGACAGATTACCACTGAAGCTTTCTTT.

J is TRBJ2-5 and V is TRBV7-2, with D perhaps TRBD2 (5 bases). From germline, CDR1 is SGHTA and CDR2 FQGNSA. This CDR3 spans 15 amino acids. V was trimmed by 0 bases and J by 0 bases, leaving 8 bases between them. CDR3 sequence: CASSLAASYQETQYF. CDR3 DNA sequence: TGTGCCAGCAGCTTAGCGGCTAGCTACCAAGAGACCCAGTACTTC.

CDR3 sequence reads: CASSSLVRGGQETQYF. Written as DNA, the CDR3 is TGTGCCAGCAGCTCCCTCGTCAGGGGTGGCCAAGAGACCCAGTACTTC. The chain recombines TRBV7-9 with TRBJ2-5, with TRBD1 as a possible D gene (6 bases). The CDR3 is 16 residues long. CDR1 is SEHNR and CDR2 is FQNEAQ in the germline V gene (reference sequence). Trimming cost V 4 bases and J 1 base, with 16 bases left between them.

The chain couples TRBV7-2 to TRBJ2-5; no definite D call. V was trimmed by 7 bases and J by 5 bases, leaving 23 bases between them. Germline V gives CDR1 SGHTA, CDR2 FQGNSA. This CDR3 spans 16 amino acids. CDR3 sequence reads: CASILDSRISFETQYF. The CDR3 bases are TGTGCCAGCATTCTCGACTCAAGGATTTCTTTCGAGACCCAGTACTTC.

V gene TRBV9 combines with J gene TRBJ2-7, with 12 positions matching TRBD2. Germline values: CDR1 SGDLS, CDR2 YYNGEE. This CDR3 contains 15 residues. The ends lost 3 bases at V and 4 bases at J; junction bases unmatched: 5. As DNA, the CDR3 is TGTGCCAGCAGCGGGGGGACTAGCGGGTTTTACGAGCAGTACTTC. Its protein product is CASSGGTSGFYEQYF.

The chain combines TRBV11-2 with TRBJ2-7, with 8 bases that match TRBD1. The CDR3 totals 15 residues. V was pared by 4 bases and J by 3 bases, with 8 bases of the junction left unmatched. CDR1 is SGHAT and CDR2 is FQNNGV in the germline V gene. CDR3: CASSSAWTGFYEQYF. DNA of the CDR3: TGTGCCAGCAGCTCAGCATGGACAGGGTTCTACGAGCAGTACTTC.